Given below is one T cell receptor (beta chain) in context. The antigen remains undetermined. Germline V gene data show CDR1 as SGHRS and CDR2 as YFSETQ. Germline trimming cut 3 bases from V and 6 bases from J; bases unmatched to any gene: 10. CDR3 size: 15 residues. Libraries were prepared by immunoSEQ multiplex PCR; TCRdb keeps only in-frame clonotypes and omits some of them. Among about 52,000 clones listed, 85% to 95% were seen once. This sample was included in a study of T cells after posttransplantation cyclophosphamide. Study-level points and caveats: Blood and skin or GI T cell repertoires showed limited TRB overlap.

This rearrangement joins TRBV5-1 to TRBJ1-1; 8 positions agree with TRBD1. The sequencing sample was made of PBMCs. The clonotype originates from a woman aged 25 to 39 in good health and a related stem cell transplant donor. This CDR3 is CASSSAWTGWSEAFF. In nucleotides, the CDR3 is TGCGCCAGCAGCTCTGCTTGGACAGGGTGGTCTGAAGCTTTCTTT.